The entry below describes one T cell receptor beta chain. The data were obtained in a study of blood T cell repertoires in COVID-19. Looking at the study overall: Whether acute or convalescent, the COVID-19 samples came from the United States, Italy and Spain. PBMCs, B-cell-depleted T cells, or T cells were the source of the cDNA or gDNA that made up the material.

Repertoires were generated with immunoSEQ multiplex PCR, while TCRdb's copy carries only in-frame clones and drops some. The data hold around 94,000 clones, with roughly 80% observed a single time. Trimming took off 6 bases at V and 8 bases at J, with 10 bases between the two ends. This CDR3 has 11 residues. This clonotype was sampled from a man aged 45-60 years with acute or convalescent COVID-19. The sequencing sample was made of peripheral blood. The chain carries TRBV12-3 or TRBV12-4 and TRBJ2-5; D is unclear. The CDR3 loop is CASSRGLTQYF. Written as DNA, the CDR3 is TGTGCCAGCAGCCGAGGCCTTACCCAGTACTTC.